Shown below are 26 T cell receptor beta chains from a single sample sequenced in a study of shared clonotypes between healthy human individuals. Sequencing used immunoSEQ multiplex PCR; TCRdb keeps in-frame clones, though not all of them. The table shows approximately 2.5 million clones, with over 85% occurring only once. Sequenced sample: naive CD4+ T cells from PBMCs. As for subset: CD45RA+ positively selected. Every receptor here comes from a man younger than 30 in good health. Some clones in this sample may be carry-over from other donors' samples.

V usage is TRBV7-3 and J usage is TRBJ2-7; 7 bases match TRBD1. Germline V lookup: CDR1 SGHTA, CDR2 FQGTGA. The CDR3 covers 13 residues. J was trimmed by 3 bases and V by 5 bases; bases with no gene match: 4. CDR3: CASSQGQNYEQYF. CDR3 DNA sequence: TGTGCCAGCAGCCAGGGACAGAACTACGAGCAGTACTTC.

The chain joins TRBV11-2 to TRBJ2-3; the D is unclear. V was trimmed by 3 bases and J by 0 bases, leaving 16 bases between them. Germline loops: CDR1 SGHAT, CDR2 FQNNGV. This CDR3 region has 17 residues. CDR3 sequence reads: CASSFDRTPRSTDTQYF. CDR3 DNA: TGTGCCAGCAGCTTTGACCGGACCCCGCGAAGCACAGATACGCAGTATTTT.

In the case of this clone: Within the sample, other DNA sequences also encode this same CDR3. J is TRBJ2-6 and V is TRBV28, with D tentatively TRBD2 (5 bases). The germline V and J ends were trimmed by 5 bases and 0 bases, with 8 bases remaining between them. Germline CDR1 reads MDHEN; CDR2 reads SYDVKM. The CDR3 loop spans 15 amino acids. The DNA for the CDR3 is TGTGCCAGCAGTACTAGTGGCTCTGGGGCCAACGTCCTGACTTTC. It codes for CASSTSGSGANVLTF.

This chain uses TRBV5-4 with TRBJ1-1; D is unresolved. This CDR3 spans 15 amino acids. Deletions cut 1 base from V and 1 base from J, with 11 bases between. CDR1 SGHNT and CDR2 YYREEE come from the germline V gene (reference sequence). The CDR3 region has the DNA TGTGCCAGCAGCTTGCGCGAATTGTCGAACACTGAAGCTTTCTTT. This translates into CASSLRELSNTEAFF.

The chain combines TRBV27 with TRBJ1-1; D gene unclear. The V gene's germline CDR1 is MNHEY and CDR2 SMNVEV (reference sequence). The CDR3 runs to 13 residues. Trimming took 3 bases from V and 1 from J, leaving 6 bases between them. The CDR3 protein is CASSFLANTEAFF. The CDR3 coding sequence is TGTGCCAGCAGTTTTCTAGCGAACACTGAAGCTTTCTTT.

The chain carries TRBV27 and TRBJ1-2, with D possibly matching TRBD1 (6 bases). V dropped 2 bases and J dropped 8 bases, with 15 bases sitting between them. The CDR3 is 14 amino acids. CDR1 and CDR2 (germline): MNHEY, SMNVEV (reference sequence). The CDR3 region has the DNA TGTGCCAGCAGTTTAAGGGGGACCAAGTCGGGCTACACCTTC. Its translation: CASSLRGTKSGYTF.

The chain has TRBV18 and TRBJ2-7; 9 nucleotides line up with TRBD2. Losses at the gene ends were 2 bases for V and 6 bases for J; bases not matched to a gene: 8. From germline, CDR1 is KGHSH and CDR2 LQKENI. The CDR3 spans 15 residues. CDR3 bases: TGTGCCAGCTCACCATCTCGCGGGAGGGCTGCCGAGCAGTACTTC. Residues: CASSPSRGRAAEQYF.

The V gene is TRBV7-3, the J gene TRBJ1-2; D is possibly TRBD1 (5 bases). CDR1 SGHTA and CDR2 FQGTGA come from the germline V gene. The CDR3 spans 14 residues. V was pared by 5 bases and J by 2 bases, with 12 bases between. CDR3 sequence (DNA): TGTGCCAGCAGCCCCCTCCCAGGGAACTATGGCTACACCTTC. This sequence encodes CASSPLPGNYGYTF.

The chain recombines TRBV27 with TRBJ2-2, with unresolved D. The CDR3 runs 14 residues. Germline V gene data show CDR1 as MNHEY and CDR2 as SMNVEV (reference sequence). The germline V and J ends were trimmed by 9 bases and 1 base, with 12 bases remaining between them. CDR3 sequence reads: CASRKQVNTGELFF. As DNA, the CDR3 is TGTGCCAGTCGAAAGCAAGTGAACACCGGGGAGCTGTTTTTT.

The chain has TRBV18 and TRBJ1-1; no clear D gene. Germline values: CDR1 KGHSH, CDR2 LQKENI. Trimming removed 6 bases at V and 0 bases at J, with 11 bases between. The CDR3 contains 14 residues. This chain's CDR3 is CASSEWNMNTEAFF. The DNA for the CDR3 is TGTGCCAGCTCCGAGTGGAACATGAACACTGAAGCTTTCTTT.

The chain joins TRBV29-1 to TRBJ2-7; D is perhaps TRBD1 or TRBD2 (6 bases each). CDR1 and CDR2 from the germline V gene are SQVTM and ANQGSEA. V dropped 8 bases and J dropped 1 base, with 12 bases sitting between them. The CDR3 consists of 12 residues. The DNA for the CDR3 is TGCAGCACCGGGGGCCCTTCCTACGAGCAGTACTTC. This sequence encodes CSTGGPSYEQYF.

The CDR3 DNA sequence: TGTGCCATCAGGGGGACAGGCTCTGGAAACACCATATATTTT. Protein sequence: CAIRGTGSGNTIYF. The V gene is TRBV10-3, the J gene TRBJ1-3; 8 positions agree with TRBD1. Germline assignment: CDR1 ENHRY and CDR2 SYGVKD. The CDR3 runs to 14 residues. Unmatched junction bases numbered 1, after V lost 6 bases and J lost 0 bases.

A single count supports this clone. The CDR3 nucleotides are TGCGCCAGCAGGGGGGGGACAGGGGCCTACGAGCAGTACTTC. It translates to CASRGGTGAYEQYF. The chain couples TRBV10-2 to TRBJ2-7, with 10 positions matching TRBD1. The CDR3 contains 14 residues. V was pared by 6 bases and J by 2 bases, with 4 bases of the junction left unmatched. In germline, CDR1 is WSHSY, CDR2 SAAADI.

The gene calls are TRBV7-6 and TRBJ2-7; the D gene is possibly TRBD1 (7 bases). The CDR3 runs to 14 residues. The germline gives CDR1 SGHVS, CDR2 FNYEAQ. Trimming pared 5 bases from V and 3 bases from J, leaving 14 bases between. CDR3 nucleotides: TGTGCCAGCAGCGCGGGACAGACGATCTACGAGCAGTACTTC. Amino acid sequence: CASSAGQTIYEQYF.

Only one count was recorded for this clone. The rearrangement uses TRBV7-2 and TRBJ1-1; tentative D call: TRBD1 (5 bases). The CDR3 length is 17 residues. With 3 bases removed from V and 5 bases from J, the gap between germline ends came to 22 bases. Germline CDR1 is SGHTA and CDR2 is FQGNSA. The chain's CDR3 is CASSFRTQAVRVTEAFF. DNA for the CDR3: TGTGCCAGCAGCTTCCGAACCCAGGCGGTCAGGGTGACTGAAGCTTTCTTT.

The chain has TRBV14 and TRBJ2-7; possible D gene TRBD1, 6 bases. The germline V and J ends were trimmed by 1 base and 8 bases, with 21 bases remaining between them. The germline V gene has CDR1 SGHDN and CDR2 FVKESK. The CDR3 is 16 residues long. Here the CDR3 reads CASSQGSGTRYLKQYF. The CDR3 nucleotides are TGTGCCAGCAGCCAAGGGTCCGGGACAAGATATTTGAAGCAGTACTTC.

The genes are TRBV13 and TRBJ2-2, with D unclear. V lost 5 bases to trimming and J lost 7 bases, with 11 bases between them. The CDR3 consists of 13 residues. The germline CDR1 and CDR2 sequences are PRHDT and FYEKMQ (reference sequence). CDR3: CASSPRLLGELFF. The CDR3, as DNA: TGTGCCAGCAGCCCCCGGTTGCTCGGGGAGCTGTTTTTT.

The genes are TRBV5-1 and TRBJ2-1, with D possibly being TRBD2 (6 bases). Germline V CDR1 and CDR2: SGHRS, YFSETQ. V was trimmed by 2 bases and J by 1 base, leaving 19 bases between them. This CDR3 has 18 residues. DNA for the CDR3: TGCGCCAGCAGCTTTTCTTTTGCGGGCGGGGCGTCCTACAATGAGCAGTTCTTC. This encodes CASSFSFAGGASYNEQFF.

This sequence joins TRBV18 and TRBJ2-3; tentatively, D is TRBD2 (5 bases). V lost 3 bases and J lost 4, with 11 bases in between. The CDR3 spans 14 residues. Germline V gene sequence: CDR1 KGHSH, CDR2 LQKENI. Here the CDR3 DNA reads TGTGCCAGCTCACCTGTGGACTCGGCAGATACGCAGTATTTT. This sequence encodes CASSPVDSADTQYF.

CDR3 sequence: CASGESGGGTDTQYF. CDR3 bases: TGTGCCAGTGGGGAATCCGGAGGGGGCACAGATACGCAGTATTTT. The genes are TRBV19 and TRBJ2-3, with TRBD2 as a possible D gene (6 bases). V lost 8 bases and J lost 1, with 16 bases in between. This CDR3 is built from 15 residues. Germline CDR1 reads LNHDA; CDR2 reads SQIVND (reference sequence).

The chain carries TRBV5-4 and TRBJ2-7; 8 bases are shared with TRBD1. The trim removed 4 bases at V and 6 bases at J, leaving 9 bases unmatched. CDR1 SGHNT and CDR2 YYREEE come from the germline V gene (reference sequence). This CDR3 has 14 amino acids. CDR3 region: CASSVRQGSGEQYF. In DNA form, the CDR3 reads TGTGCCAGCAGCGTACGACAGGGGTCGGGCGAGCAGTACTTC. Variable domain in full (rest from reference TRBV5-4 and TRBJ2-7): ETGVTQSPTHLIKTRGQQVTLRCSSQSGHNTVSWYQQALGQGPQFIFQYYREEENGRGNFPPRFSGLQFPNYSSELNVNALELDDSALYLCASSVRQGSGEQYFGPGTRLTVT.

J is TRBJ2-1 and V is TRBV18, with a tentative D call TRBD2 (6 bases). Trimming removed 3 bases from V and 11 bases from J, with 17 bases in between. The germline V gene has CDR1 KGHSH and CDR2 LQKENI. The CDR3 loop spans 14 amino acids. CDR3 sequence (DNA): TGTGCCAGCTCACCCGACGGGAGAATTAATAAGCAGTTCTTC. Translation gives CASSPDGRINKQFF.

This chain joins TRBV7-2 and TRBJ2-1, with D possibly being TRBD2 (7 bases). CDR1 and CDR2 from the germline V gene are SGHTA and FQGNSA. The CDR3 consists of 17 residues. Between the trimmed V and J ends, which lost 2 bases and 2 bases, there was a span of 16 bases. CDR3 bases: TGTGCCAGCAGCTTATGGGGGGGAGGGACAACCTACAATGAGCAGTTCTTC. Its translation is CASSLWGGGTTYNEQFF.

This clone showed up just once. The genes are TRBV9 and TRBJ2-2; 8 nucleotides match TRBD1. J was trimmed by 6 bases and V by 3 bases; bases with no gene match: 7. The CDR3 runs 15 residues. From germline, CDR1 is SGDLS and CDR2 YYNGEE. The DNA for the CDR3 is TGTGCCAGCAGCGACGGGGACAGGCATGCCGGGGAGCTGTTTTTT. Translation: CASSDGDRHAGELFF.

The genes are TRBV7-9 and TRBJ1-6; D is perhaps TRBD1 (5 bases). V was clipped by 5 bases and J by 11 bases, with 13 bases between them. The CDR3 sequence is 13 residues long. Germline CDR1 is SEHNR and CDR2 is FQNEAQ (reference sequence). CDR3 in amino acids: CASSVDGGTPLHF. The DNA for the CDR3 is TGTGCCAGCAGCGTAGATGGGGGAACACCCCTCCACTTT.

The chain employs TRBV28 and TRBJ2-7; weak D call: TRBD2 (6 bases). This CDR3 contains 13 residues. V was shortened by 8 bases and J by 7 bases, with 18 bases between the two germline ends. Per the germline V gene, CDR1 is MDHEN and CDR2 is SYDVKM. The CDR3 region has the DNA TGTGCCAGCTACGGAGGGCAGGGTTGGGAGCAGTACTTC. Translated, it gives CASYGGQGWEQYF.